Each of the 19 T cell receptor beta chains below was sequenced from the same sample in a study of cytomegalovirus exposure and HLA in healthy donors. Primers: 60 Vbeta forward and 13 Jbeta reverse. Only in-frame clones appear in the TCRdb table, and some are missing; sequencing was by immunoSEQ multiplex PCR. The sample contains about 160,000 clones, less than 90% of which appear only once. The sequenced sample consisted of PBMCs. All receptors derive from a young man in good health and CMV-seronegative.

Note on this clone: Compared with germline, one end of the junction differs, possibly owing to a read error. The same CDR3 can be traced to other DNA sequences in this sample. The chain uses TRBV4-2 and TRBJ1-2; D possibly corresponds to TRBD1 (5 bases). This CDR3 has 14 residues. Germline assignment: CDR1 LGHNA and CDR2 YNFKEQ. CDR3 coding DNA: TGTGCCAGCAGCCAAGCAAACGGGGACTACGGCTACACCTTC. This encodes CASSQANGDYGYTF.

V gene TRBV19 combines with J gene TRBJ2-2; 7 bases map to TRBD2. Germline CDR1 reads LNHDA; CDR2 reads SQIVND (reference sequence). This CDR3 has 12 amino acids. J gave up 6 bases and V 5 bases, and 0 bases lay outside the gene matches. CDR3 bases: TGTGCCAGTAGTGGACTAGCCGGGGAGCTGTTTTTT. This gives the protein CASSGLAGELFF.

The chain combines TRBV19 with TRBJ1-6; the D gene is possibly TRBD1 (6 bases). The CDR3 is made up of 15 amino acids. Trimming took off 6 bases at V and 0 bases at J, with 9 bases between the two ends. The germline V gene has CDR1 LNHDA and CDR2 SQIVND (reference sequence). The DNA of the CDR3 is TGTGCCAGTAGAAAACAGGGCTCCTATAATTCACCCCTCCACTTT. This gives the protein CASRKQGSYNSPLHF.

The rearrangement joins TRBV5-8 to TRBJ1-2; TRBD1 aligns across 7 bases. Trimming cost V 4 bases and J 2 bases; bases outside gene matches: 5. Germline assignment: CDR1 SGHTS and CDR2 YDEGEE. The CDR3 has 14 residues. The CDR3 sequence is CASSLQGPNYGYTF. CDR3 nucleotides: TGTGCCAGCAGCCTACAGGGGCCCAACTATGGCTACACCTTC.

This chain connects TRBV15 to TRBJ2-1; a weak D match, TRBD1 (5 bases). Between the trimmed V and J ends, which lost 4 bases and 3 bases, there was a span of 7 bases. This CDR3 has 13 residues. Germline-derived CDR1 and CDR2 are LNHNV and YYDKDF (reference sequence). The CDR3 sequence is CATSIQDYNEQFF. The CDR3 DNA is TGTGCCACCAGCATACAGGACTACAATGAGCAGTTCTTC.

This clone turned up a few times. CDR3 in DNA: TGTGCCAGCAGCTTAACTGGCTCCGGGACAGGGGGCGGCTACACCTTC. Residues: CASSLTGSGTGGGYTF. The chain recombines TRBV7-3 with TRBJ1-2; 12 bases agree with TRBD1. Per the germline V gene, CDR1 is SGHTA and CDR2 is FQGTGA. V dropped 0 bases and J dropped 8; count of bases not matched to a gene: 7. This CDR3 spans 16 amino acids. The full variable domain, in which reference TRBV7-3 and TRBJ1-2 provide the parts outside the CDR3, is GAGVSQTPSNKVTEKGKYVELRCDPISGHTALYWYRQSLGQGPEFLIYFQGTGAADDSGLPNDRFFAVRPEGSVSTLKIQRTERGDSAVYLCASSLTGSGTGGGYTFGSGTRLTVV.

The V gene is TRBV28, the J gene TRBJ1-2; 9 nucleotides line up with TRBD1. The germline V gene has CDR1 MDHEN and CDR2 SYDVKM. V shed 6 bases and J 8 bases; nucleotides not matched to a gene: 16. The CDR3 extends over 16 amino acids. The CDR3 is CASSSPPGQGAKGYTF. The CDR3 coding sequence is TGTGCCAGCAGCTCTCCCCCGGGACAGGGTGCAAAGGGCTACACCTTC.

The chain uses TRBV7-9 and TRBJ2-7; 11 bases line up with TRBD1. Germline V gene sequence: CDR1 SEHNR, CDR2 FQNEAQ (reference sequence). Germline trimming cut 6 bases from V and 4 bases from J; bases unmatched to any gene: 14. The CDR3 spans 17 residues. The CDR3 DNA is TGTGCCAGCAGTCGAACGGGGTGGGACAGGGGGGATTACGAGCAGTACTTC. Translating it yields CASSRTGWDRGDYEQYF.

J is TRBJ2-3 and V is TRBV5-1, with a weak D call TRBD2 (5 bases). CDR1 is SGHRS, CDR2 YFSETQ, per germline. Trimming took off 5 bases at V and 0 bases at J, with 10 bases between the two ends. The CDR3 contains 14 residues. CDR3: CASRGVTSTDTQYF. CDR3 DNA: TGCGCCAGCAGGGGAGTAACTAGCACAGATACGCAGTATTTT.

CDR3 sequence reads: CASSLSQASLQPQHF. The CDR3 DNA reads as TGTGCCAGCAGTTTAAGCCAGGCTTCGTTGCAGCCCCAGCATTTT. The rearrangement uses TRBV28 and TRBJ1-5; no definite D call. This CDR3 region has 15 residues. Trimming left V 2 bases short and J 7 bases short, with 15 bases between. Germline loops: CDR1 MDHEN, CDR2 SYDVKM.

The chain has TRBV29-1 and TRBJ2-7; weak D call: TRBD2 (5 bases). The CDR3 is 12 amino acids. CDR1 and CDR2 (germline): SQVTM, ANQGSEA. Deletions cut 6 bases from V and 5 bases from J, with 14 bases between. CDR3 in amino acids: CSVLGGPNEQYF. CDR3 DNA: TGCAGCGTCCTCGGAGGCCCCAACGAGCAGTACTTC.

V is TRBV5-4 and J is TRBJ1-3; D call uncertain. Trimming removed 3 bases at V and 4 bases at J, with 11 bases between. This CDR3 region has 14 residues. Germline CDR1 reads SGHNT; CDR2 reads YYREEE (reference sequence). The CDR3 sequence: CASSSEDAGNTIYF. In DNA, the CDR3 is TGTGCCAGCAGCTCCGAAGATGCGGGAAACACCATATATTTT.

The CDR3 sequence is CASRYERAGTDTQYF. The CDR3 DNA sequence: TGTGCCAGCAGATATGAGCGGGCCGGCACAGATACGCAGTATTTT. The V and J genes are TRBV5-4 and TRBJ2-3; D might be TRBD2 (6 bases). V was cut by 5 bases and J by 1 base, with 14 bases left in between. The CDR3 is 15 residues long. CDR1 and CDR2 from the germline V gene are SGHNT and YYREEE (reference sequence).

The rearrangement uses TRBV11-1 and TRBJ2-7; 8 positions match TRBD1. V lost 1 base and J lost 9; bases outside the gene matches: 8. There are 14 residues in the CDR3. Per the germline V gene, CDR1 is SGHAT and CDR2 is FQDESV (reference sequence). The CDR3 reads CASSLVDRAVGQYF. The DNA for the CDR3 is TGTGCCAGCAGCTTAGTGGACAGGGCTGTCGGGCAGTACTTC.

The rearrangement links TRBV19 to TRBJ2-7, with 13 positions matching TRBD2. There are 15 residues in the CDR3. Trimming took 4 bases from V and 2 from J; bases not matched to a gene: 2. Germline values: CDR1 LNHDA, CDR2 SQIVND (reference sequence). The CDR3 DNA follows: TGTGCCAGTAGTAAGGGACTAGCGGGGCCCTACGAGCAGTACTTC. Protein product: CASSKGLAGPYEQYF.

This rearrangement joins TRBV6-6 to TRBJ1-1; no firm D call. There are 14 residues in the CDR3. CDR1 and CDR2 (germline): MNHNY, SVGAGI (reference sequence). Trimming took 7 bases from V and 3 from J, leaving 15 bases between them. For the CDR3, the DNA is TGTGCCAGCATCAACGGGGTAATGGACACTGAAGCTTTCTTT. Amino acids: CASINGVMDTEAFF.

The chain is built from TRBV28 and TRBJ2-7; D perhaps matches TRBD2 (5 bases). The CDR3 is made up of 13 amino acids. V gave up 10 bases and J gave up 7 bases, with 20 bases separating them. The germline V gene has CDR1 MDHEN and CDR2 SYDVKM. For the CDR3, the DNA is TGTGCCACCCTTATAGAGGGATTGGGGGAGCAGTACTTC. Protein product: CATLIEGLGEQYF.

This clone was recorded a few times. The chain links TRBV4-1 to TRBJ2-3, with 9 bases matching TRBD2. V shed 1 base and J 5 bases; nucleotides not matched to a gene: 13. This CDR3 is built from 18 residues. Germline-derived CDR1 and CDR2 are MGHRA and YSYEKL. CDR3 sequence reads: CASSQGARAGGQGDTQYF. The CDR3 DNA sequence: TGCGCCAGCAGCCAAGGGGCTCGCGCGGGGGGGCAGGGAGATACGCAGTATTTT.

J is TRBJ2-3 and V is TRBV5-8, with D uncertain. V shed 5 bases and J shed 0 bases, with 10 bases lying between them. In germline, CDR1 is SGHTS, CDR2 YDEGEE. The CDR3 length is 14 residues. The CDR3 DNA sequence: TGTGCCAGCAGTGAGAGAGCTAGCACAGATACGCAGTATTTT. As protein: CASSERASTDTQYF.